This TCR beta chain was profiled in a study of CD8 T cells in Susac syndrome. The RNA input was about 0.5 to 1 ug, and it was reverse transcribed with random hexamers. Amplification of TCR beta CDR3 spanned 54 Vbeta and 13 Jbeta via immunoSEQ multiplex PCR. TCRdb re-derived calls from the immunoSEQ multiplex PCR reads in MiXCR, one entry per CDR3 protein. This sample yields 300,000 to 350,000 distinct CDR3 sequences, of which about 91% are seen a single time; roughly 0.059% belongs to the top ten. CDR1 is SNHLY, CDR2 FYNNEI, per germline. This CDR3 comprises 15 residues. V was clipped by 7 bases and J by 0 bases, with 15 bases between them. CD8+ and CD4+ T cells from blood underwent TCR beta sequencing.

The clonotype originates from a human donor with multiple sclerosis. This chain links TRBV2 with TRBJ1-1; no clear D gene. The sequencing input was CD4+ T cells from PBMCs. DNA of the CDR3: TGTGCCAGCAAATTTGAACATAGCATGAACACTGAAGCTTTCTTT. Amino acids: CASKFEHSMNTEAFF.